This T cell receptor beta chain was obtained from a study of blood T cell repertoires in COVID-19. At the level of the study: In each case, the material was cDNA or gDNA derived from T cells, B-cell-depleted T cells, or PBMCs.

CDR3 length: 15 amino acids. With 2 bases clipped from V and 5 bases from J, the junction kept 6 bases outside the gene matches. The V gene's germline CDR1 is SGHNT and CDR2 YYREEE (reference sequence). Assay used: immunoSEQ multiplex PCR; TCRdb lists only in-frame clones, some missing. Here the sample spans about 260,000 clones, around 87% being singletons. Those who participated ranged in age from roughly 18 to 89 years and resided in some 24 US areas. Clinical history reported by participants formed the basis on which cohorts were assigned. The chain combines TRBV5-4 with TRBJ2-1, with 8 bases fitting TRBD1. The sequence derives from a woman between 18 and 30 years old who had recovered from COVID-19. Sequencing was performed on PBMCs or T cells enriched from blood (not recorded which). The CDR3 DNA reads TGTGCCAGCAGCTTAAGACAGGGGCACCACAATGAGCAGTTCTTC. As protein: CASSLRQGHHNEQFF.